This passage covers 18 T cell receptor beta chains from one sample sequenced in a study of cytomegalovirus exposure and HLA in healthy donors. It was with 60 Vbeta and 13 Jbeta primers that the PCR ran. Some clones are missing from TCRdb's copy, which holds only in-frame ones; the method was immunoSEQ multiplex PCR. The sample's table shows about 48,000 clones. Sequencing was done on a sample of PBMCs. These receptors originate from a woman aged 40 to 50 in good health and CMV-seronegative.

V and J are TRBV2 and TRBJ1-5, with D unresolved. The CDR3 loop spans 15 amino acids. With 4 bases removed from V and 5 bases from J, the gap between germline ends came to 15 bases. The V gene's germline CDR1 is SNHLY and CDR2 FYNNEI. The CDR3 reads CASSADIFSDQPQHF. Written as DNA, the CDR3 is TGTGCCAGCAGTGCTGACATATTCTCGGATCAGCCCCAGCATTTT.

The chain carries TRBV27 and TRBJ1-2; possible D gene TRBD1, 6 bases. V was pared by 2 bases and J by 2 bases, with 6 bases between. The CDR3 loop spans 13 amino acids. Germline assignment: CDR1 MNHEY and CDR2 SMNVEV (reference sequence). The CDR3: CASSLTGNYGYTF. The CDR3 DNA is TGTGCCAGCAGTTTAACAGGGAACTATGGCTACACCTTC.

The rearrangement joins TRBV29-1 to TRBJ2-1, with 9 bases lining up with TRBD2. Germline lookup yields CDR1 SQVTM and CDR2 ANQGSEA. The V gene end was trimmed by 7 bases and the J gene end by 5 bases; junction bases not matched to a gene: 21. This CDR3 spans 18 amino acids. The CDR3 region is CSATGQQETSGPDNEQFF. DNA of the CDR3: TGCAGCGCCACGGGACAGCAAGAGACTAGCGGCCCCGACAATGAGCAGTTCTTC.

The rearrangement links TRBV28 to TRBJ1-1; 10 nucleotides agree with TRBD1. Per the germline V gene, CDR1 is MDHEN and CDR2 is SYDVKM. The CDR3 has 15 residues. After removal of 8 bases from V and 1 base from J, the junction contained 7 bases not matched to a gene. The CDR3 is CASVGQGEQNTEAFF. In nucleotides, the CDR3 is TGTGCCAGCGTCGGACAGGGGGAACAGAACACTGAAGCTTTCTTT.

The genes are TRBV19 and TRBJ1-5; 10 nucleotides match TRBD1. CDR1 is LNHDA and CDR2 is SQIVND in the germline V gene (reference sequence). With V trimmed by 7 bases and J by 8 bases, 8 bases remained unmatched. CDR3 length equals 14 residues. CDR3 DNA: TGTGCCAGTACCCCGGACAGGGGGATGGAGCCCCAGCATTTT. This gives the protein CASTPDRGMEPQHF.

The chain links TRBV18 to TRBJ1-6, with D unresolved. The CDR3 has 12 amino acids. Germline V gives CDR1 KGHSH, CDR2 LQKENI. V was shortened by 4 bases and J by 5 bases, with 3 bases between the two germline ends. The CDR3 DNA follows: TGTGCCAGCTCACTCGATAATTCACCCCTCCACTTT. This gives the protein CASSLDNSPLHF.

This rearrangement joins TRBV6-4 to TRBJ2-3; D perhaps matches TRBD2 (5 bases). From germline, CDR1 is MRHNA and CDR2 SNTAGT. There are 12 residues in the CDR3. Trimming took off 10 bases at V and 11 bases at J, with 19 bases between the two ends. CDR3 region: CATPAGPRGQYF. The DNA of the CDR3 is TGTGCCACCCCGGCAGGCCCTCGGGGGCAGTATTTT.

This chain joins TRBV12-5 and TRBJ1-2; D might be TRBD1 (6 bases). Deletions cut 6 bases from V and 6 bases from J, with 17 bases between. The germline CDR1 and CDR2 sequences are LGHNT and FRNRAP. The CDR3 covers 14 residues. The CDR3 DNA reads as TGTGCTAGTGGCCCTAAGTCGGGGGGCCATGGCTACACCTTC. As protein: CASGPKSGGHGYTF.

This chain links TRBV5-1 with TRBJ2-1, with 8 bases matching TRBD2. The CDR3 runs 14 residues. V lost 4 bases, J lost 9 bases, and 9 bases stayed unmatched. CDR1 SGHRS and CDR2 YFSETQ come from the germline V gene. The CDR3 loop is CASSPGGGTGEQFF. Here the CDR3 DNA reads TGCGCCAGCAGCCCGGGAGGGGGAACGGGTGAGCAGTTCTTC.

The V and J genes are TRBV5-1 and TRBJ2-5; 12 positions agree with TRBD2. Trimming cost V 4 bases and J 5 bases; bases outside gene matches: 3. The CDR3 length is 14 residues. Germline V gives CDR1 SGHRS, CDR2 YFSETQ. The CDR3 DNA reads TGCGCCAGCAGCCCTAGCGGGGGGGCCGAGACCCAGTACTTC. Translated: CASSPSGGAETQYF.

The V gene is TRBV6-5, the J gene TRBJ2-1, with 7 bases identical to TRBD1. Unmatched junction bases numbered 3, after V lost 4 bases and J lost 9 bases. CDR1 is MNHEY and CDR2 is SVGAGI in the germline V gene. The CDR3 contains 12 residues. CDR3 sequence (DNA): TGTGCCAGCAGTTTGTCAGGGGGTGAGCAGTTCTTC. This sequence encodes CASSLSGGEQFF.

The gene calls are TRBV27 and TRBJ2-6, with D tentatively TRBD1 (5 bases). V shed 3 bases and J shed 0 bases, with 6 bases lying between them. In germline, CDR1 is MNHEY, CDR2 SMNVEV (reference sequence). CDR3 length: 15 amino acids. CDR3 loop: CASSLDNSGANVLTF. The CDR3 nucleotides are TGTGCCAGCAGTTTGGACAACTCTGGGGCCAACGTCCTGACTTTC.

The CDR3 DNA follows: TGTGCCAGTAGCCGGGACAGCATGAACACTGAAGCTTTCTTT. Its translation is CASSRDSMNTEAFF. This chain joins TRBV19 and TRBJ1-1; 7 bases fit TRBD1. The CDR3 consists of 14 residues. The germline gives CDR1 LNHDA, CDR2 SQIVND (reference sequence). V lost 6 bases and J lost 0; bases outside the gene matches: 4.

This sequence joins TRBV7-2 and TRBJ2-7; maybe TRBD2 (5 bases). V lost 1 base, J lost 2 bases, and 12 bases lay in between. The CDR3 has 15 amino acids. Germline-derived CDR1 and CDR2 are SGHTA and FQGNSA. CDR3 region: CASSLDPSIAYEQYF. The CDR3 nucleotides read TGTGCCAGCAGCTTAGATCCTAGCATCGCCTACGAGCAGTACTTC.

The chain combines TRBV7-2 with TRBJ2-1; 13 bases match TRBD2. V trimming: 5 bases; J trimming: 0 bases; junction bases outside the gene matches: 10. Germline V gene sequence: CDR1 SGHTA, CDR2 FQGNSA. CDR3 length: 19 amino acids. CDR3 in DNA: TGTGCCAGCAGCCCCAGGGGACTAGCGGGGACCCGCTCCTACAATGAGCAGTTCTTC. Translated, it gives CASSPRGLAGTRSYNEQFF. The full variable domain, in which reference TRBV7-2 and TRBJ2-1 provide the parts outside the CDR3, is GAGVSQSPSNKVTEKGKDVELRCDPISGHTALYWYRQSLGQGLEFLIYFQGNSAPDKSGLPSDRFSAERTGGSVSTLTIQRTQQEDSAVYLCASSPRGLAGTRSYNEQFFGPGTRLTVL.

The chain links TRBV7-3 to TRBJ2-7, with 9 bases aligning to TRBD2. Trimming cost V 0 bases and J 5 bases; bases outside gene matches: 14. This CDR3 contains 18 residues. Germline values: CDR1 SGHTA, CDR2 FQGTGA. The CDR3 loop is CASSLTYSMLAGSHEQYF. The CDR3 coding sequence is TGTGCCAGCAGCTTAACGTATTCCATGCTAGCGGGGTCCCACGAGCAGTACTTC.

Points on this clone: At one end, the junction sequence differs from germline, possibly due to a read error. This rearrangement joins TRBV5-1 to TRBJ1-3; no clear D. Germline CDR1 is SGHRS and CDR2 is YFSETQ. The CDR3 covers 13 residues. This CDR3 reads CASSLGAGNNIYF. As DNA, the CDR3 is TGCGCCAGCAGCTTGGGGGCTGGAAACAACATATATTTT.

DNA for the CDR3: TGTGCTAGTGGTTTCGGGGGGAGGGCTCTAAATACGCAGTATTTT. This gives the protein CASGFGGRALNTQYF. The V gene is TRBV12-5, the J gene TRBJ2-3, with 7 bases that match TRBD2. CDR1 is LGHNT, CDR2 FRNRAP, per germline. Trimming at V came to 3 bases and at J to 7 bases, leaving 10 bases not matched to a gene. The CDR3 is 15 amino acids. The entire variable domain, with the rest obtained from reference TRBV12-5 and TRBJ2-3, is as follows: DARVTQTPRHKVTEMGQEVTMRCQPILGHNTVFWYRQTMMQGLELLAYFRNRAPLDDSGMPKDRFSAEMPDATLATLKIQPSEPRDSAVYFCASGFGGRALNTQYFGPGTRLTVL.